The table lists the clone carrying this T cell receptor (beta chain) with a few counts. No antigen is known for it. The sample originates from a study of T-cell memory formation after mild COVID-19. On the study more broadly: The study found TCR clusters largely donor specific.

MiXCR was run by TCRdb on the 5' RACE reads, yielding one entry per CDR3 protein. The sample shows approximately 490,000 distinct CDR3 sequences, over 20% of them seen only once. The length of the CDR3 is 14 residues. Deletions cut 3 bases from V and 1 base from J, with 10 bases between. Germline loops: CDR1 SGHRS, CDR2 YFSETQ. Study-level results: CM and EM subsets held most contracting CD4+ clones; EMRA held CD8+ ones. For second-wave clones that peaked at day 37, SARS-CoV-2 specificity went unverified. The appearance of some responding clones in pre-infection memory suggested that cross-reactive memory joined.

The chain has TRBV5-1 and TRBJ1-1; weak D call: TRBD1 (6 bases). The material sequenced was PBMCs or a T cell subset sorted from them (not recorded which). The origin of this receptor is an adult woman who had mild COVID-19 (a few samples of this study predate the infection). Cell type and time point are not known. CDR3: CASSSNRANTEAFF. In DNA, the CDR3 is TGCGCCAGCAGCTCAAACAGGGCGAACACTGAAGCTTTCTTT.